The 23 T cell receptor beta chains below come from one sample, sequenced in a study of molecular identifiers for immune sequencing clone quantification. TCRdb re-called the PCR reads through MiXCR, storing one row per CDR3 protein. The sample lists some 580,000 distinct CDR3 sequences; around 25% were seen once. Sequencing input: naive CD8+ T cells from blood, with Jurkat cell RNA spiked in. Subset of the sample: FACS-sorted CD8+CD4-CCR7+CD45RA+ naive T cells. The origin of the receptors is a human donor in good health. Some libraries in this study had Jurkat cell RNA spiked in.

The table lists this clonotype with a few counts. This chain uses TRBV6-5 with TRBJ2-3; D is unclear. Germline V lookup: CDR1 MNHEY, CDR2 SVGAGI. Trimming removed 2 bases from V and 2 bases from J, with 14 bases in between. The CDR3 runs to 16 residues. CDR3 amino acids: CASSYGSGGPTDTQYF. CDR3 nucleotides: TGTGCCAGCAGTTACGGAAGTGGCGGCCCCACAGATACGCAGTATTTT.

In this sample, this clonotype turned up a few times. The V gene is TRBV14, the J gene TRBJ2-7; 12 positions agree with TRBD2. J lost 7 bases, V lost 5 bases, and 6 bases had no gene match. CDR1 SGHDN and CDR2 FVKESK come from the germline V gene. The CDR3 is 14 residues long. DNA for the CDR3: TGTGCCAGCAGCGGGTCGGGACTAGCGGGTGAGCAGTACTTC. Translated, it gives CASSGSGLAGEQYF.

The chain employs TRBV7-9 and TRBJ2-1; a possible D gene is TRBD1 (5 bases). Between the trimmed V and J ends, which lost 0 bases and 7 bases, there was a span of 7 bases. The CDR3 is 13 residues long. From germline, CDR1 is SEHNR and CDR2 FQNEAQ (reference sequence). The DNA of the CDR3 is TGTGCCAGCAGCTTAGCGCAGGGTAATGAGCAGTTCTTC. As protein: CASSLAQGNEQFF.

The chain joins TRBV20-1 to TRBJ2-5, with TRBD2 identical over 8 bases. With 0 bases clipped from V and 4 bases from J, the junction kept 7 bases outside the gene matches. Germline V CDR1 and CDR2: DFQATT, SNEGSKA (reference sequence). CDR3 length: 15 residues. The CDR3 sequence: CSARDDSGDLETQYF. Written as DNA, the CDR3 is TGCAGTGCTAGAGATGATAGCGGGGATTTAGAGACCCAGTACTTC.

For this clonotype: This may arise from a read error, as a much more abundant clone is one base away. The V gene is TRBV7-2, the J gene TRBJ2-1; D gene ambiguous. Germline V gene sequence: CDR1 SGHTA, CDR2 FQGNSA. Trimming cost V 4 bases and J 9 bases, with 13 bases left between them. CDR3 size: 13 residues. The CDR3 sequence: CASSSILVSEQFF. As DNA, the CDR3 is TGTGCCAGCAGCTCCATACTTGTCAGTGAGCAGTTCTTC.

The chain's CDR3 is CSARLLGQGVTGELFF. In DNA, the CDR3 is TGCAGTGCTAGACTTTTGGGACAGGGTGTCACCGGGGAGCTGTTTTTT. V is TRBV20-1 and J is TRBJ2-2, with TRBD1 matching 9 bases. The ends lost 2 bases at V and 4 bases at J; junction bases unmatched: 8. The germline V gene encodes CDR1 DFQATT and CDR2 SNEGSKA (reference sequence). CDR3 length: 16 amino acids.

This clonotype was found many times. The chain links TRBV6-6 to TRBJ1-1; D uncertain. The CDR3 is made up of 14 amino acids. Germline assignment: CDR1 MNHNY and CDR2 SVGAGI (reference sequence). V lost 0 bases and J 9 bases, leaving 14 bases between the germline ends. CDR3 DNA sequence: TGTGCCAGCAGTTACTCGAATGGCCAGTCGAAAGCTTTCTTT. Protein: CASSYSNGQSKAFF.

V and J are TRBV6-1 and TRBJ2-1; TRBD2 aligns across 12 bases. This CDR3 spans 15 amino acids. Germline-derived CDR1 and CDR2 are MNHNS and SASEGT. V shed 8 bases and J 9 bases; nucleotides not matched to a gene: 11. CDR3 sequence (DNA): TGTGCCAGCGGGTGGCTAGCGGGAGGGATCGGTGAGCAGTTCTTC. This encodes CASGWLAGGIGEQFF.

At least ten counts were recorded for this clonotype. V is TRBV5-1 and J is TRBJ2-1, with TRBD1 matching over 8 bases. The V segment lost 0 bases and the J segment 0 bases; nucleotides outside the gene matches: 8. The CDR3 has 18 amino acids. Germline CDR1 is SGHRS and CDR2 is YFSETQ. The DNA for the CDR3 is TGCGCCAGCAGCTTGGAGGGGCAGGGGGCCCTCTCCTACAATGAGCAGTTCTTC. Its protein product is CASSLEGQGALSYNEQFF.

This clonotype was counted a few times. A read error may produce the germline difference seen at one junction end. The CDR3 nucleotides are TGTGCCAGCAGCTTAGGGACAGGGGTACAAGAGTCCCAGTACTTC. The encoded protein is CASSLGTGVQESQYF. The chain links TRBV7-2 to TRBJ2-5, with 9 bases fitting TRBD1. The CDR3 length is 15 residues. CDR1 and CDR2 (germline): SGHTA, FQGNSA.

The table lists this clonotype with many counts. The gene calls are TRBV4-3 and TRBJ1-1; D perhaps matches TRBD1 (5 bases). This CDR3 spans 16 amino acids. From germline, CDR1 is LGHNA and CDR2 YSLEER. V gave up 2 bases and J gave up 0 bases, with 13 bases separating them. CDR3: CASSQMRGPLNTEAFF. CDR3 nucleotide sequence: TGCGCCAGCAGCCAAATGAGGGGCCCTCTGAACACTGAAGCTTTCTTT.

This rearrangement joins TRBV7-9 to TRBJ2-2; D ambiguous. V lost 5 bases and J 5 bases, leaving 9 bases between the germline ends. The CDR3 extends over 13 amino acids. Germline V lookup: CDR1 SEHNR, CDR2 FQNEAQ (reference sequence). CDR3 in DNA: TGTGCCAGCAGCGAAACATGGACCGGGGAGCTGTTTTTT. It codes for CASSETWTGELFF.

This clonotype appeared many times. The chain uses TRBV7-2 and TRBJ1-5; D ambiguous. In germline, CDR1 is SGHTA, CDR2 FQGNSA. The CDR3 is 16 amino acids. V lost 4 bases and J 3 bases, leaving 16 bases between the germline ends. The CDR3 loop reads CASSSAPGVSNQPQHF. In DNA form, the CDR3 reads TGTGCCAGCAGCTCTGCCCCTGGGGTTTCCAATCAGCCCCAGCATTTT. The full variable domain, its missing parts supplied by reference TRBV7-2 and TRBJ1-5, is GAGVSQSPSNKVTEKGKDVELRCDPISGHTALYWYRQSLGQGLEFLIYFQGNSAPDKSGLPSDRFSAERTGGSVSTLTIQRTQQEDSAVYLCASSSAPGVSNQPQHFGDGTRLSIL.

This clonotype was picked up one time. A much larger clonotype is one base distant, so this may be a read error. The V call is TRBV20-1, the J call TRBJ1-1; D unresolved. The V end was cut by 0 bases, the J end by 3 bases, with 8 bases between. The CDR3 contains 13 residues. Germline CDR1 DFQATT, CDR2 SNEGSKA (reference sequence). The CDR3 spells CSARELGYTEAFF. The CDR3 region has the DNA TGCAGTGCTAGAGAGCTTGGGTACACTGAAGCTTTCTTT.

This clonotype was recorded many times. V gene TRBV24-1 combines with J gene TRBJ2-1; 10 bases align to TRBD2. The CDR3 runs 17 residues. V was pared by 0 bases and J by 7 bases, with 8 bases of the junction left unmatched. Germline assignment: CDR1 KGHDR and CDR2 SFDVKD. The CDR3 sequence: CATSDLGLAGAANEQFF. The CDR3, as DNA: TGTGCCACCAGTGATTTGGGGCTAGCGGGAGCAGCGAATGAGCAGTTCTTC.

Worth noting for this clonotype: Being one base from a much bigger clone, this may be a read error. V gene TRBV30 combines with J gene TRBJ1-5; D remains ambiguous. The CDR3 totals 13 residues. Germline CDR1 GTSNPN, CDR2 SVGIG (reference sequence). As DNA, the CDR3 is TGTGCCTGGAGTGTGTATAGCAATCAGCCCCGGCATTTT. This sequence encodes CAWSVYSNQPRHF. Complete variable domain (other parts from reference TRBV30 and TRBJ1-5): SQTIHQWPATLVQPVGSPLSLECTVEGTSNPNLYWYRQAAGRGLQLLFYSVGIGQISSEVPQNLSASRPQDRQFILSSKKLLLSDSGFYLCAWSVYSNQPRHFGDGTRLSIL.

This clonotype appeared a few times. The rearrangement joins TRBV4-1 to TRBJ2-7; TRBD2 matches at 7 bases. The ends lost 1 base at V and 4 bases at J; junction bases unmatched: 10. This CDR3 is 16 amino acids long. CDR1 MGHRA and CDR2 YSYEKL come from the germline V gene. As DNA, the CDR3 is TGCGCCAGCAGCCAAGGAGCTTGGCGGGAGTCGTACGAGCAGTACTTC. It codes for CASSQGAWRESYEQYF.

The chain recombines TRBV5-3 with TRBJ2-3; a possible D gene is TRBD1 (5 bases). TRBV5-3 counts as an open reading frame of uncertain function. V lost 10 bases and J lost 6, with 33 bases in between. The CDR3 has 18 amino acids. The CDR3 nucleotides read TGTGCCGGCAGCTTGGGCCAGGGCCTAACCCTTATTACGGATACGCAGTATTTT. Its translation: CAGSLGQGLTLITDTQYF.

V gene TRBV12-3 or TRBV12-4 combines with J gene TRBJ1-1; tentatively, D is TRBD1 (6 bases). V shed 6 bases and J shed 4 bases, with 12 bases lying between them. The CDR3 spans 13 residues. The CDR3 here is CASRPTRGTEAFF. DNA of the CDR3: TGTGCCAGCAGACCTACCAGGGGCACTGAAGCTTTCTTT.

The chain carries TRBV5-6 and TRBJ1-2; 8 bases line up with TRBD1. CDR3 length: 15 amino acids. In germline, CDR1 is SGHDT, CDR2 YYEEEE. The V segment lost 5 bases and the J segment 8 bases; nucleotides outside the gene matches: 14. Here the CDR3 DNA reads TGTGCCAGCAGTTCAGGACAGGGAGATGCAGGGGGCTACACCTTC. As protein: CASSSGQGDAGGYTF.

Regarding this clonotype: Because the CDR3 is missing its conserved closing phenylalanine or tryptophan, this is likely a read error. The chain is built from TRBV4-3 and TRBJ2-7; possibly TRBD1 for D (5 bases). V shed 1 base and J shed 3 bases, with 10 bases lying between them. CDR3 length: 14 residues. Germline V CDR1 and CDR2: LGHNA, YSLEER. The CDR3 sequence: CASSQGLGDYEQYS. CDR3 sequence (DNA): TGCGCCAGCAGCCAAGGGCTAGGGGACTACGAGCAGTACTCC.

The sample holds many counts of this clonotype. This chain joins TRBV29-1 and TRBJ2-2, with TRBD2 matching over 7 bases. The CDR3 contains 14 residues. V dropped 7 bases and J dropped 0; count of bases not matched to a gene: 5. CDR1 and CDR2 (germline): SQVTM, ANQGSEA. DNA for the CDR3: TGCAGCGCGGATAGCGGGCCGAACACCGGGGAGCTGTTTTTT. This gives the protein CSADSGPNTGELFF.

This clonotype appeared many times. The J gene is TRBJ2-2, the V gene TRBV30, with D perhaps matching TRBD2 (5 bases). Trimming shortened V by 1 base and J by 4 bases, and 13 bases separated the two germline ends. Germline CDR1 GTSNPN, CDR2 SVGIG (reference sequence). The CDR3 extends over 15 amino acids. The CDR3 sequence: CAWSERTLFTGELFF. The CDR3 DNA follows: TGTGCCTGGAGTGAGAGGACTCTTTTCACCGGGGAGCTGTTTTTT.